Following are 15 T cell receptor beta chains from one sample sequenced in a study of T cell responses to AZD1222 COVID-19 vaccine listed by TCRdb under 2021. The time point label here, explained by the study, means: about 28 days (+/-7) after the second vaccine dose. Libraries came from the immunoSEQ multiplex PCR assay. TCRdb stores this immuneACCESS table with in-frame sequences only. Part of the clones is absent; in the studies checked, under half of the shortfall reflects unresolved V genes, and no reason is known for the rest. The sample table lists about 78,000 clones, 90% of them with a count of one. The top ten hold 3% to 3.5% of the sample. Sequenced here: peripheral blood, sampled 28 days after the second AZD1222 dose. These receptors all stem from an adult who received the AZD1222 COVID-19 vaccine.

The chain carries TRBV5-1 and TRBJ2-7, with D tentatively TRBD2 (6 bases). V lost 5 bases to trimming and J lost 4 bases, with 13 bases between them. The germline gives CDR1 SGHRS, CDR2 YFSETQ. The CDR3 is 13 amino acids. The CDR3 here is CASSQEGSYEQYF. The CDR3 bases are TGCGCCAGCAGTCAGGAGGGCAGTTACGAGCAGTACTTC.

The CDR3 sequence: CASSINFRQPQHF. Written as DNA, the CDR3 is TGTGCCAGTAGTATAAATTTCAGGCAGCCCCAGCATTTT. The rearrangement joins TRBV19 to TRBJ1-5; D remains ambiguous. Trimming took off 2 bases at V and 7 bases at J, with 9 bases between the two ends. CDR1 and CDR2 from the germline V gene are LNHDA and SQIVND (reference sequence). The CDR3 loop spans 13 amino acids.

V gene TRBV11-3 combines with J gene TRBJ2-3; 10 bases align to TRBD2. In germline, CDR1 is SGHNT, CDR2 YENEEA. The CDR3 contains 16 residues. Trimming at V came to 4 bases and at J to 2 bases, leaving 6 bases not matched to a gene. This chain's CDR3 is CASSSRTSGITDTQYF. DNA for the CDR3: TGTGCCAGCAGCTCTAGGACTAGCGGAATCACAGATACGCAGTATTTT.

The gene calls are TRBV18 and TRBJ2-7; a weak D match, TRBD2 (5 bases). V was pared by 0 bases and J by 0 bases, with 9 bases between. The CDR3 is 15 amino acids. Germline assignment: CDR1 KGHSH and CDR2 LQKENI. This chain's CDR3 is CASSPPGKGSYEQYF. CDR3 bases: TGTGCCAGCTCACCACCCGGGAAAGGCTCCTACGAGCAGTACTTC.

The rearrangement joins TRBV27 to TRBJ1-1, with TRBD1 identical over 7 bases. Germline loops: CDR1 MNHEY, CDR2 SMNVEV (reference sequence). V dropped 6 bases and J dropped 6; count of bases not matched to a gene: 10. The length of the CDR3 is 14 residues. CDR3 sequence: CASSRDSFFSEAFF. As DNA, the CDR3 is TGTGCCAGCAGCCGGGACAGCTTCTTCTCTGAAGCTTTCTTT.

The chain joins TRBV5-1 to TRBJ2-3; 8 bases are a match to TRBD2. V dropped 4 bases and J dropped 4; count of bases not matched to a gene: 11. Germline CDR1 SGHRS, CDR2 YFSETQ. The CDR3 spans 16 residues. The DNA for the CDR3 is TGCGCCAGCAGCCCCCGTTCCGGGGGGGCATCAGATACGCAGTATTTT. This gives the protein CASSPRSGGASDTQYF.

A word on this clone: The junction and the germline gene differ at one end; a read error may be behind it. This sequence joins TRBV6-5 and TRBJ1-3; D is unresolved. CDR1 MNHEY and CDR2 SVGAGI come from the germline V gene. The CDR3 is 12 amino acids. The CDR3 nucleotides are TGTGCCAGCAGTTACTCTGGGAACACCATATATTTT. It is translated as CASSYSGNTIYF.

The V call is TRBV7-2, the J call TRBJ2-5; TRBD1 might be the D (7 bases). CDR1 and CDR2 (germline): SGHTA, FQGNSA. V was shortened by 5 bases and J by 4 bases, with 11 bases between the two germline ends. This CDR3 has 13 residues. The CDR3 here is CASSVQGGETQYF. The CDR3 DNA is TGTGCCAGCAGCGTCCAGGGGGGAGAGACCCAGTACTTC.

In DNA, the CDR3 is TGTGCCTGGACCGAAGGGTGGCTGAACACTGAAGCTTTCTTT. Protein sequence: CAWTEGWLNTEAFF. The chain combines TRBV30 with TRBJ1-1; no clear D gene. This CDR3 region has 14 residues. CDR1 and CDR2 from the germline V gene are GTSNPN and SVGIG (reference sequence). V was cut by 4 bases and J by 0 bases, with 12 bases left in between.

The rearrangement joins TRBV18 to TRBJ2-6, with 7 bases aligning to TRBD2. Germline loops: CDR1 KGHSH, CDR2 LQKENI. V was clipped by 0 bases and J by 0 bases; unmatched bases: 5. This CDR3 is built from 18 residues. CDR3 nucleotide sequence: TGTGCCAGCTCACCACCGGGAGGGGTGGCCTCTGGGGCCAACGTCCTGACTTTC. Protein product: CASSPPGGVASGANVLTF.

The chain uses TRBV30 and TRBJ2-2, with a tentative D call TRBD2 (6 bases). Per the germline V gene, CDR1 is GTSNPN and CDR2 is SVGIG (reference sequence). Trimming took 4 bases from V and 1 from J, leaving 13 bases between them. The CDR3 totals 15 residues. This CDR3 is CAWNRGGMNTGELFF. CDR3 coding DNA: TGTGCCTGGAACCGGGGCGGGATGAACACCGGGGAGCTGTTTTTT.

The CDR3 is CASSTKTGGRDDTGELFF. In DNA, the CDR3 is TGTGCCAGCAGCACAAAGACAGGGGGCAGGGACGACACCGGGGAGCTGTTTTTT. V is TRBV5-4 and J is TRBJ2-2; 10 bases are a match to TRBD1. Unmatched junction bases numbered 12, after V lost 4 bases and J lost 3 bases. The CDR3 totals 18 residues. Germline V CDR1 and CDR2: SGHNT, YYREEE (reference sequence).

The chain is built from TRBV5-1 and TRBJ1-4; D unclear. The CDR3 sequence is 14 residues long. V lost 4 bases and J 4 bases, leaving 11 bases between the germline ends. Germline V gene sequence: CDR1 SGHRS, CDR2 YFSETQ. The chain's CDR3 is CASSEGGFNEKLFF. The CDR3 DNA reads TGCGCCAGCAGCGAAGGCGGTTTTAATGAAAAACTGTTTTTT.

The rearrangement links TRBV5-1 to TRBJ2-2; 9 bases map to TRBD1. CDR1 and CDR2 from the germline V gene are SGHRS and YFSETQ. This CDR3 comprises 16 residues. Germline trimming cut 4 bases from V and 6 bases from J; bases unmatched to any gene: 10. The CDR3 loop reads CASSDPGQGSAGELFF. For the CDR3, the DNA is TGCGCCAGCAGCGATCCGGGACAGGGTTCAGCCGGGGAGCTGTTTTTT. The full variable domain, rest sourced from reference TRBV5-1 and TRBJ2-2, is KAGVTQTPRYLIKTRGQQVTLSCSPISGHRSVSWYQQTPGQGLQFLFEYFSETQRNKGNFPGRFSGRQFSNSRSEMNVSTLELGDSALYLCASSDPGQGSAGELFFGEGSRLTVL.

The CDR3 nucleotides read TGTGCCTGGAGTGGGCGTATGGACGGGGAGCTGTTTTTT. It yields the protein CAWSGRMDGELFF. The chain is built from TRBV30 and TRBJ2-2; the D is unclear. The CDR3 runs 13 residues. Deletions cut 1 base from V and 7 bases from J, with 10 bases between. Germline CDR1 and CDR2: GTSNPN and SVGIG (reference sequence).